This TCR beta chain was sequenced in a study of blood T cell repertoires in COVID-19. Study-level background: The cDNA or gDNA used as material had been derived from T cells, B-cell-depleted T cells, or PBMCs.

The cohort comprised adults aged 18 to 89 years residing in some 24 US areas. Measured with immunoSEQ multiplex PCR; TCRdb has only the in-frame clones, and not every one. In the table there are under 200,000 clones, approximately 80% of which are singletons. The clonotype was recovered from a woman aged 45 to 65 who had recovered from COVID-19. The source material was PBMCs or T cells enriched from blood (not recorded which).

The DNA of the CDR3 is TGTGCCAGCACTACGGACAGGGATGTCGATGGCTACACCTTC. Residues: CASTTDRDVDGYTF. The genes are TRBV28 and TRBJ1-2, with 8 positions matching TRBD1. The J segment lost 6 bases and the V segment lost 7 bases, leaving 10 bases of the junction unmatched. The V gene's germline CDR1 is MDHEN and CDR2 SYDVKM. CDR3 length: 14 residues.